Shown below are 22 T cell receptor beta chains from a single sample sequenced in a study of T cell responses to AZD1222 COVID-19 vaccine (dated by TCRdb to the early 2020s). Library method: the immunoSEQ multiplex PCR assay. TCRdb retrieved this table from immuneACCESS and kept in-frame rearrangements only. Not all clones are present; in checked studies, unresolved V genes account for under half, and no reason is known for the remainder. The table for this sample lists 120,000 or so clones; roughly 88% of them were counted only once. The top ten clonotypes cover about 6% of the sample. Per the publication, the time point label means: baseline before first vaccination. The sample in question was peripheral blood, obtained on day 0 of AZD1222 vaccination. The receptors were gathered from an adult in good health.

The chain is built from TRBV2 and TRBJ2-7; TRBD1 agrees at 10 bases. V shed 3 bases, J shed 6 bases, and the junction held 5 bases outside the gene matches. The CDR3 totals 14 residues. Germline V gene data show CDR1 as SNHLY and CDR2 as FYNNEI. CDR3 DNA: TGTGCCAGCAGTGATTGGACAGGGGGGGCCGAGCAGTACTTC. Translation: CASSDWTGGAEQYF.

The chain couples TRBV29-1 to TRBJ1-6; the D is unclear. CDR3 size: 13 residues. Germline values: CDR1 SQVTM, CDR2 ANQGSEA. V lost 3 bases and J lost 6, with 9 bases in between. As DNA, the CDR3 is TGCAGCGTTGAGGAGGGCCCTAATTCACCCCTCCACTTT. This sequence encodes CSVEEGPNSPLHF.

The rearrangement uses TRBV7-2 and TRBJ1-1, with TRBD1 matching 7 bases. The V gene end was trimmed by 3 bases and the J gene end by 4 bases; junction bases not matched to a gene: 11. This CDR3 contains 16 residues. Germline V gives CDR1 SGHTA, CDR2 FQGNSA. The CDR3 DNA follows: TGTGCCAGCAGCTTGCAAGGGGGCGTTGTGGGCACTGAAGCTTTCTTT. Translation: CASSLQGGVVGTEAFF.

The sample holds one count of this clone. The rearrangement links TRBV19 to TRBJ1-5; 8 nucleotides align to TRBD1. The CDR3 sequence is 13 residues long. The J segment lost 6 bases and the V segment lost 8 bases, leaving 6 bases of the junction unmatched. Germline lookup yields CDR1 LNHDA and CDR2 SQIVND (reference sequence). CDR3 region: CASRRGPGQPQHF. Written as DNA, the CDR3 is TGTGCCAGTCGCAGGGGGCCCGGTCAGCCCCAGCATTTT.

This chain uses TRBV5-1 with TRBJ1-1; a weak D match, TRBD1 (5 bases). This CDR3 is 12 amino acids long. Germline-derived CDR1 and CDR2 are SGHRS and YFSETQ. V was trimmed by 2 bases and J by 6 bases, leaving 8 bases between them. The CDR3 reads CASSFTGSEAFF. The CDR3 DNA reads as TGCGCCAGCAGCTTCACAGGTTCTGAAGCTTTCTTT.

Written as DNA, the CDR3 is TGTGCCAGCAGGGAGACAGGGTCTGGAAACACCATATATTTT. The encoded protein is CASRETGSGNTIYF. The V call is TRBV28, the J call TRBJ1-3; 7 bases map to TRBD1. Trimming cost V 6 bases and J 1 base; bases outside gene matches: 3. The CDR3 consists of 14 residues. Germline CDR1 reads MDHEN; CDR2 reads SYDVKM.

The chain couples TRBV28 to TRBJ2-7; D perhaps matches TRBD2 (7 bases). This CDR3 contains 17 residues. With 2 bases removed from V and 1 base from J, the gap between germline ends came to 18 bases. Germline lookup yields CDR1 MDHEN and CDR2 SYDVKM. CDR3 residues: CASSLVGGGTFSYEQYF. The CDR3 nucleotides read TGTGCCAGCAGTTTAGTGGGGGGGGGCACGTTTTCCTACGAGCAGTACTTC. The whole variable domain, remainder taken from reference TRBV28 and TRBJ2-7, is DVKVTQSSRYLVKRTGEKVFLECVQDMDHENMFWYRQDPGLGLRLIYFSYDVKMKEKGDIPEGYSVSREKKERFSLILESASTNQTSMYLCASSLVGGGTFSYEQYFGPGTRLTVT.

CDR3 coding DNA: TGTGCCAGCAGCCCCGAGGCAACTAATGAAAAACTGTTTTTT. Residues: CASSPEATNEKLFF. The chain combines TRBV6-2 or TRBV6-3 with TRBJ1-4; D gene uncertain. Germline V CDR1 and CDR2: MNHEY, SVGEGT. This CDR3 region has 14 residues. The V end lost 6 bases, the J end lost 0 bases, and 8 bases lay between the germline ends.

The chain combines TRBV3-1 (or the pseudogene TRBV3-2) with TRBJ2-5; perhaps TRBD2 as D (6 bases). CDR3 length equals 17 residues. The V gene's germline CDR1 is LGHDT and CDR2 YNNKEL (reference sequence). The ends were cut back, 4 bases at V and 3 bases at J, with 21 bases in the middle. The CDR3 here is CASSPTWRGRREETQYF. CDR3 DNA: TGTGCCAGCAGCCCAACTTGGAGGGGACGGAGGGAAGAGACCCAGTACTTC.

The chain combines TRBV7-9 with TRBJ2-5; 13 nucleotides line up with TRBD2. The germline V gene has CDR1 SEHNR and CDR2 FQNEAQ (reference sequence). The CDR3 covers 13 residues. The trim removed 5 bases at V and 9 bases at J, leaving 3 bases unmatched. The CDR3 DNA follows: TGTGCCAGCAGCCTTACTAGCGGGGGGGCCCAGTACTTC. Its protein is CASSLTSGGAQYF.

This clone has ten or more counts. The rearrangement joins TRBV6-5 to TRBJ1-6, with D tentatively TRBD1 (5 bases). Germline V gene sequence: CDR1 MNHEY, CDR2 SVGAGI. The CDR3 is 14 amino acids. Trimming took 3 bases from V and 8 from J, leaving 11 bases between them. CDR3 amino acids: CASSYGAGDSPLHF. For the CDR3, the DNA is TGTGCCAGCAGTTATGGGGCAGGAGATTCACCCCTCCACTTT.

The rearrangement links TRBV25-1 to TRBJ1-5; D gene unclear. The CDR3 contains 12 residues. From germline, CDR1 is MGHDK and CDR2 SYGVNS. The V end was cut by 3 bases, the J end by 7 bases, with 7 bases between. CDR3 DNA: TGTGCCAGCAGTGATGTTGGCCAGCCCCAGCATTTT. Encoded protein: CASSDVGQPQHF.

This sequence joins TRBV4-2 and TRBJ2-7, with 7 positions matching TRBD2. Germline-derived CDR1 and CDR2 are LGHNA and YNFKEQ. The CDR3 contains 14 residues. Trimming at V came to 4 bases and at J to 3 bases, leaving 6 bases not matched to a gene. The CDR3: CASSPRLASYEQYF. In DNA, the CDR3 is TGTGCCAGCAGCCCCAGACTAGCTAGCTACGAGCAGTACTTC.

The V and J genes are TRBV6-5 and TRBJ2-5; D possibly corresponds to TRBD1 (8 bases). The CDR3 runs 14 residues. CDR1 is MNHEY and CDR2 is SVGAGI in the germline V gene. The germline V and J ends were trimmed by 6 bases and 7 bases, with 18 bases remaining between them. Written as DNA, the CDR3 is TGTGCCAGCAGGATTGTGGGGGGGACAGGGACCCAGTACTTC. It encodes CASRIVGGTGTQYF.

The chain has TRBV19 and TRBJ1-5; the D gene is possibly TRBD1 (6 bases). Germline CDR1 LNHDA, CDR2 SQIVND (reference sequence). The CDR3 is 15 amino acids. V lost 7 bases and J 0 bases, leaving 13 bases between the germline ends. The CDR3 loop is CASTRGGYSNQPQHF. The CDR3, as DNA: TGTGCCAGTACGAGGGGGGGATATAGCAATCAGCCCCAGCATTTT.

This clone was detected once. The chain has TRBV4-1 and TRBJ1-2; the D is unclear. The ends were cut back, 3 bases at V and 6 bases at J, with 17 bases in the middle. The CDR3 runs 15 residues. Germline V CDR1 and CDR2: MGHRA, YSYEKL. The CDR3 DNA sequence: TGCGCCAGCAGCCAGAGATCCTCGGGAGTCGATGGCTACACCTTC. This translates into CASSQRSSGVDGYTF.

In DNA, the CDR3 is TGTGCCAGCAGTCAACAAACAGTTCAGCCCCAGCATTTT. This gives the protein CASSQQTVQPQHF. The chain employs TRBV6-2 or TRBV6-3 and TRBJ1-5; D is uncertain. CDR3 length equals 13 residues. Trimming pared 5 bases from V and 6 bases from J, leaving 11 bases between. Germline V CDR1 and CDR2: MNHEY, SVGEGT.

The chain combines TRBV18 with TRBJ1-1; tentative D call: TRBD1 (5 bases). Germline lookup yields CDR1 KGHSH and CDR2 LQKENI. V dropped 2 bases and J dropped 3 bases, with 10 bases sitting between them. The CDR3 spans 14 residues. CDR3 sequence (DNA): TGTGCCAGCTCACCAACCCCCAGGGACACTGAAGCTTTCTTT. Its translation: CASSPTPRDTEAFF. The complete variable domain, with remaining parts taken from reference TRBV18 and TRBJ1-1, reads NAGVMQNPRHLVRRRGQEARLRCSPMKGHSHVYWYRQLPEEGLKFMVYLQKENIIDESGMPKERFSAEFPKEGPSILRIQQVVRGDSAAYFCASSPTPRDTEAFFGQGTRLTVV.

The chain joins TRBV5-4 to TRBJ1-2, with 7 bases identical to TRBD1. Germline V gene sequence: CDR1 SGHNT, CDR2 YYREEE (reference sequence). The CDR3 totals 14 residues. J lost 0 bases, V lost 4 bases, and 3 bases had no gene match. CDR3 protein: CASSRDSTNYGYTF. The CDR3 bases are TGTGCCAGCAGCCGGGACAGTACTAACTATGGCTACACCTTC.

The chain employs TRBV6-5 and TRBJ1-5; D is undetermined. Trimming cost V 4 bases and J 2 bases, with 3 bases left between them. This CDR3 spans 12 amino acids. Per germline, CDR1 MNHEY and CDR2 SVGAGI. The CDR3 coding sequence is TGTGCCAGCAGTTTCGGCAATCAGCCCCAGCATTTT. It encodes CASSFGNQPQHF.

The chain links TRBV30 to TRBJ1-2; D is unclear. Germline loops: CDR1 GTSNPN, CDR2 SVGIG (reference sequence). V lost 1 base, J lost 5 bases, and 14 bases lay in between. CDR3 length: 14 amino acids. The CDR3 DNA reads as TGTGCCTGGAGTGGTCTGGGGAGCCTATATGGCTACACCTTC. Its protein product is CAWSGLGSLYGYTF.

This clone was seen more than once but under ten times. CDR3 sequence reads: CASSSQDRGYNQPQHF. Written as DNA, the CDR3 is TGTGCCAGCAGTTCCCAAGACAGGGGCTATAATCAGCCCCAGCATTTT. J is TRBJ1-5 and V is TRBV6-2 or TRBV6-3; 8 bases line up with TRBD1. Germline V CDR1 and CDR2: MNHEY, SVGEGT. V lost 4 bases, J lost 4 bases, and 9 bases stayed unmatched. This CDR3 has 16 amino acids.